Presented here are 9 T cell receptor beta chains from one specimen sequenced in a study of T cells in women clearing cervical HPV infection. Sequenced by immunoSEQ multiplex PCR; TCRdb stores in-frame clones only, minus some. In total, the table holds about 30,000 clones. Material: blood buffy coat. The receptors stem from a woman between 18 and 70 years old with a cervical HPV16 infection that either progressed to CIN3+ or cleared (not recorded which).

On this clone: The read gets to within 3 residues of the CDR3 end, and the germline J gene fills in the rest. The genes are TRBV30 and TRBJ2-3; 14 nucleotides align to TRBD2. Germline V gene data show CDR1 as GTSNPN and CDR2 as SVGIG (reference sequence). This CDR3 region has 15 residues. This chain's CDR3 is CAWGGLAGVGETQYF. The CDR3 bases that were read are TGTGCCTGGGGGGGACTAGCGGGAGTGGGTGAGACG.

About this clone: The CDR3 goes on 3 residues after the read ends, and that part is filled in from the germline J gene. V and J are TRBV15 and TRBJ2-7; D is undetermined. The CDR3 runs to 16 residues. Germline CDR1 LNHNV, CDR2 YYDKDF (reference sequence). The V and J ends lost 0 bases and 4 bases respectively, with 16 bases between them. The part of the CDR3 DNA that was read is TGTGCCACCAGCAGAGAAGGTGTTCGTAGCATGTACGAG. Translating gives CATSREGVRSMYE. The full-length CDR3 reads as CATSREGVRSMYEQYF. Looking up the rest from reference TRBV15 and TRBJ2-7 gives the full variable domain: DAMVIQNPRYQVTQFGKPVTLSCSQTLNHNVMYWYQQKSSQAPKLLFHYYDKDFNNEADTPDNFQSRRPNTSFCFLDIRSPGLGDTAMYLCATSREGVRSMYEQYFGPGTRLTVT.

A word on this clone: The CDR3 goes on 3 residues after the read ends, and that part is filled in from the germline J gene. The V call is TRBV19, the J call TRBJ2-3; 8 positions match TRBD1. Germline loops: CDR1 LNHDA, CDR2 SQIVND (reference sequence). The V and J ends lost 6 bases and 6 bases, in that order; junction bases with no gene match: 8. The CDR3 has 14 amino acids. The CDR3 loop reads CASRNLQGGDTQYF. Incomplete CDR3 DNA: TGTGCCAGTAGGAACCTACAGGGGGGCGATACG.

On this clone: Read data end 3 residues before the CDR3 end; the end is taken from the germline J gene. This chain joins TRBV5-4 and TRBJ2-3; 8 nucleotides match TRBD2. The CDR3 sequence is 15 residues long. The germline V gene has CDR1 SGHNT and CDR2 YYREEE (reference sequence). V lost 0 bases and J lost 2; bases outside the gene matches: 2. Incomplete CDR3 DNA: TGTGCCAGCAGCTTGGACGGGGGGGTCACAGATACG. As protein: CASSLDGGVTDT. The whole CDR3 sequence reads CASSLDGGVTDTQYF.

As for this clone: Coverage ceases 3 residues before the CDR3 finishes, and the germline J gene fills in the end. The V and J genes are TRBV6-2 or TRBV6-3 and TRBJ2-5, with a possible D match to TRBD2 (6 bases). The V gene's germline CDR1 is MNHEY and CDR2 SVGEGT. V lost 8 bases and J 1 base, leaving 8 bases between the germline ends. The CDR3 length is 12 residues. The covered CDR3 bases are TGTGCCAGCGGACTAACCCAAGAGACC. Its translation: CASGLTQET. The entire CDR3 protein is CASGLTQETQYF.

As to this clone: The read terminates 3 residues ahead of where the CDR3 ends, so the germline J gene completes it. The V gene is TRBV7-2, the J gene TRBJ2-1, with TRBD2 as a possible D gene (6 bases). V lost 2 bases, J lost 3 bases, and 11 bases lay in between. The germline V gene has CDR1 SGHTA and CDR2 FQGNSA. This CDR3 has 15 residues. The CDR3 is CASSLSLASYNEQFF. CDR3 DNA, as far as it was read: TGTGCCAGCAGCTTAAGTCTAGCGAGCTACAATGAG. The full variable domain, completed using reference TRBV7-2 and TRBJ2-1, is GAGVSQSPSNKVTEKGKDVELRCDPISGHTALYWYRQSLGQGLEFLIYFQGNSAPDKSGLPSDRFSAERTGGSVSTLTIQRTQQEDSAVYLCASSLSLASYNEQFFGPGTRLTVL.

Concerning this clone: The sequenced fragment ends 3 residues before the CDR3 boundary, so the rest is inferred from the germline J gene. The chain employs TRBV7-2 and TRBJ1-2, with 7 bases identical to TRBD1. The CDR3 covers 13 residues. The germline V gene has CDR1 SGHTA and CDR2 FQGNSA. The CDR3 DNA, read in part, is TGTGCCAGCAGCCGAATCACAGGGGATCGC. Its protein is CASSRITGDR. The entire CDR3 reads CASSRITGDRYTF.

The sequenced part of the CDR3 DNA is TGTGCCAGCAGTGAAGCGCGCGCGTACAATGAG. Its translation: CASSEARAYNE. In full, the CDR3 is CASSEARAYNEQFF. The chain recombines TRBV2 with TRBJ2-1; D gene uncertain. The read gets to within 3 residues of the CDR3 end, and the germline J gene fills in the rest. Germline CDR1 and CDR2: SNHLY and FYNNEI. V was pared by 0 bases and J by 4 bases, with 7 bases between. This CDR3 region has 14 residues. Full variable domain (rest looked up from reference TRBV2 and TRBJ2-1): EPEVTQTPSHQVTQMGQEVILRCVPISNHLYFYWYRQILGQKVEFLVSFYNNEISEKSEIFDDQFSVERPDGSNFTLKIRSTKLEDSAMYFCASSEARAYNEQFFGPGTRLTVL.

CDR3 sequence reads: CASSFQFGETQYF. Incomplete CDR3 DNA: TGTGCCAGCAGCTTCCAGTTCGGGGAGACC. The V gene is TRBV7-6, the J gene TRBJ2-5; no reliable D call. Coverage ceases 3 residues before the CDR3 finishes, and the germline J gene fills in the end. Per the germline V gene, CDR1 is SGHVS and CDR2 is FNYEAQ. With 3 bases removed from V and 5 bases from J, the gap between germline ends came to 10 bases. The length of the CDR3 is 13 residues. The full variable domain, in which reference TRBV7-6 and TRBJ2-5 provide the parts outside the CDR3, is GAGVSQSPRYKVTKRGQDVALRCDPISGHVSLYWYRQALGQGPEFLTYFNYEAQQDKSGLPNDRFSAERPEGSISTLTIQRTEQRDSAMYRCASSFQFGETQYFGPGTRLLVL.